The 10 T cell receptor beta chains presented below share a single source sample, sequenced in a study of blood T cell repertoires in COVID-19. Profiled with immunoSEQ multiplex PCR; TCRdb holds only in-frame clones, not every one. The sample has a few hundred thousand clones; 70% to 90% are singletons. Sequencing was done on a sample of PBMCs or T cells enriched from blood (not recorded which). These receptor sequences come from a man between 35 and 55 years old who had recovered from COVID-19.

This chain uses TRBV28 with TRBJ1-1; D is uncertain. V was clipped by 2 bases and J by 4 bases, with 11 bases between them. The CDR3 is 14 residues long. From germline, CDR1 is MDHEN and CDR2 SYDVKM. This CDR3 reads CASSLPWRGTEAFF. The CDR3 nucleotides read TGTGCCAGCAGTTTACCCTGGCGGGGCACTGAAGCTTTCTTT.

The V and J genes are TRBV5-4 and TRBJ2-3, with TRBD2 matching over 8 bases. V trimming: 0 bases; J trimming: 2 bases; junction bases outside the gene matches: 5. Germline values: CDR1 SGHNT, CDR2 YYREEE (reference sequence). The CDR3 consists of 16 residues. CDR3 DNA: TGTGCCAGCAGCTTGGACGGCGGGGGGATCACAGATACGCAGTATTTT. Amino acid sequence: CASSLDGGGITDTQYF.

In nucleotides, the CDR3 is TGTGCCAGCTCACCTAGGGGCGATGTTACTGAAGCTTTCTTT. This gives the protein CASSPRGDVTEAFF. This chain connects TRBV18 to TRBJ1-1, with a weak D call TRBD1 (5 bases). Trimming took off 3 bases at V and 5 bases at J, with 13 bases between the two ends. In germline, CDR1 is KGHSH, CDR2 LQKENI. The CDR3 spans 14 residues.

This chain links TRBV15 with TRBJ2-7; 8 nucleotides agree with TRBD1. The V gene's germline CDR1 is LNHNV and CDR2 YYDKDF (reference sequence). CDR3 length equals 15 residues. V lost 1 base, J lost 3 bases, and 5 bases stayed unmatched. CDR3: CATSRGGQAGYEQYF. CDR3 nucleotides: TGTGCCACCAGCAGAGGGGGACAGGCCGGCTACGAGCAGTACTTC.

The chain is built from TRBV27 and TRBJ2-3; tentatively, D is TRBD2 (6 bases). There are 14 residues in the CDR3. With 3 bases removed from V and 8 bases from J, the gap between germline ends came to 15 bases. Germline CDR1 is MNHEY and CDR2 is SMNVEV (reference sequence). The CDR3 region is CASSFTSPAATQYF. CDR3 sequence (DNA): TGTGCCAGCAGTTTTACTAGCCCCGCCGCTACGCAGTATTTT.

Comments on this clone: A junction end diverges from the germline sequence, so it may reflect a read error. The chain joins TRBV5-1 to TRBJ2-1; TRBD2 agrees at 7 bases. This CDR3 contains 15 residues. The germline V gene has CDR1 SGHRS and CDR2 YFSETQ. The CDR3: CASSLDVLADNEQFF. CDR3 sequence (DNA): TGCGCCAGCAGCTTGGATGTCCTAGCGGACAACGAGCAGTTCTTC.

The V and J genes are TRBV19 and TRBJ2-1; TRBD2 might be the D (5 bases). Trimming left V 4 bases short and J 10 bases short, with 11 bases between. Looked up from germline, CDR1 is LNHDA and CDR2 is SQIVND (reference sequence). CDR3 length: 12 residues. The CDR3 DNA reads as TGTGCCAGTAGTACGCGACTAAGAGAGCAGTTCTTC. As protein: CASSTRLREQFF.

V gene TRBV19 combines with J gene TRBJ1-1, with 8 bases matching TRBD1. Trimming took 5 bases from V and 1 from J; bases not matched to a gene: 9. Germline CDR1 reads LNHDA; CDR2 reads SQIVND (reference sequence). The CDR3 is 16 residues long. The CDR3 spells CASSPSGGRGNTEAFF. The DNA of the CDR3 is TGTGCCAGTAGTCCGTCAGGGGGCCGTGGGAACACTGAAGCTTTCTTT.

This chain joins TRBV7-9 and TRBJ2-3; 7 bases line up with TRBD1. Germline V lookup: CDR1 SEHNR, CDR2 FQNEAQ (reference sequence). J lost 2 bases, V lost 4 bases, and 6 bases had no gene match. The CDR3 loop spans 15 amino acids. The CDR3: CASSSLGGPTDTQYF. Written as DNA, the CDR3 is TGTGCCAGCAGCTCCCTAGGGGGCCCCACAGATACGCAGTATTTT.

V is TRBV27 and J is TRBJ2-2; D is possibly TRBD2 (6 bases). The germline gives CDR1 MNHEY, CDR2 SMNVEV (reference sequence). Trimming pared 2 bases from V and 0 bases from J, leaving 10 bases between. The CDR3 contains 16 residues. CDR3 residues: CASSLLGGTNTGELFF. DNA of the CDR3: TGTGCCAGCAGTTTACTTGGCGGGACGAACACCGGGGAGCTGTTTTTT.